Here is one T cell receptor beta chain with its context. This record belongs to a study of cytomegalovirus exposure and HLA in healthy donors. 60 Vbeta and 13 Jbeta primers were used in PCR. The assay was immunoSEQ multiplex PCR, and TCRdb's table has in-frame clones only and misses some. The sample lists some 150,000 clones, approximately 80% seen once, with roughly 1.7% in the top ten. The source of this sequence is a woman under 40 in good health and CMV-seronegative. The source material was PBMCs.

The CDR3 nucleotides read TGTGCCAGCAGCTTAGGGCTAGTTGAGAACAATGAGCAGTTCTTC. It is translated as CASSLGLVENNEQFF. The chain employs TRBV7-6 and TRBJ2-1; D not resolved. Trimming left V 1 base short and J 5 bases short, with 12 bases between. CDR1 and CDR2 from the germline V gene are SGHVS and FNYEAQ. The CDR3 consists of 15 residues.